This T cell receptor (beta chain) was recorded in a study of blood T cell repertoires in COVID-19. Study details: Samples came from the United States, Italy and Spain, spanning acute and convalescent COVID-19. PBMCs, B-cell-depleted T cells, or T cells were the source of the cDNA or gDNA that made up the material.

Trimming shortened V by 0 bases and J by 3 bases, and 18 bases separated the two germline ends. This CDR3 comprises 18 residues. Germline values: CDR1 MNHNS, CDR2 SASEGT. In the authors' workflow: How many nucleated cells were present was estimated from reference gene primer amplification. Clones were read by immunoSEQ multiplex PCR, and TCRdb kept only the in-frame ones, dropping some. The DNA gave D and trimming, while V, J and clone size come from that table. The repertoire holds about 89,000 clones, with about 74% as singletons. This clonotype originated in a human donor in a cohort sampled during active COVID-19. The chain has TRBV6-1 and TRBJ2-1, with D perhaps matching TRBD1 (6 bases). Sequenced material: peripheral blood. The CDR3 coding sequence is TGTGCCAGCAGTGAAGCTTGGGTTGGGACACCGAACTACAATGAGCAGTTCTTC. The encoded protein is CASSEAWVGTPNYNEQFF.